A selection of T cell receptor beta chains follows, all from one sample in a study of T-cell memory formation after mild COVID-19. Via MiXCR, TCRdb re-called the 5' RACE reads, giving one row per CDR3 protein. The profile shows 85,000 to 130,000 distinct CDR3 sequences, under 15% of them singletons. The sample was PBMCs or a T cell subset sorted from them (not recorded which). These receptors originate from an adult woman who had mild COVID-19 (a few samples of this study predate the infection). Cell type and time point are not known. The CDR3 runs from the conserved cysteine through the conserved F or W. A D gene is named only where the DNA matches it firmly. Clone size is shown for a subset of rows, as once, few, many or a class of expanded clone.

NA,TRBJ2-1,TRBV23-1,NA,TGCGCCAGCAGTCAACAGGGAGTAAGCTCCTACAATGAGCAGTTCTTC,CASSQQGVSSYNEQFF
few,TRBJ2-2,TRBV11-2,NA,TGTGCCAGCAGCTTAGGCCCCTCCGGCAAGACCGGGGAGCTGTTTTTT,CASSLGPSGKTGELFF
NA,TRBJ2-3,TRBV12-3/TRBV12-4,TRBD2,TGTGCCAGCAGGTCCAATAGCGGGGGGGCCGGAGATACGCAGTATTTT,CASRSNSGGAGDTQYF
many,TRBJ1-1,TRBV7-9,TRBD1,TGTGCCAGCAGCCCCGTTTCTGGGACAGCCCACACTGAAGCTTTCTTT,CASSPVSGTAHTEAFF
few,TRBJ2-5,TRBV5-4,NA,TGTGCCAGCAGTTGGGATGAGACCCAGTACTTC,CASSWDETQYF
few,TRBJ2-5,TRBV7-6,TRBD1,TGTGCCAGCAGCCCGTGGAAAGGGGGCGGTCAAGAGACCCAGTACTTC,CASSPWKGGGQETQYF
few,TRBJ2-1,TRBV19,NA,TGTGCCAGTAGTATACCCCCCGAGCAGTTCTTC,CASSIPPEQFF
few,TRBJ2-2,TRBV11-3,NA,NA,CASSHRTGDKSCFF
NA,TRBJ2-4,TRBV5-1,NA,TGCGCCAGCAGCCTCACAGGGATAGCCAAAAACATTCAGTACTTC,CASSLTGIAKNIQYF
few,TRBJ2-7,TRBV5-1,TRBD1,TGCGCCAGCGAAAGAGGACAGGGGGTCCACGAGCAGTACTTC,CASERGQGVHEQYF
NA,TRBJ2-1,TRBV4-1,NA,TGCGCCAGCAGCCAAGATCGGTCCGGGACGGCTCAGGGGCAGTTCTTC,CASSQDRSGTAQGQFF
few,TRBJ2-7,TRBV27,TRBD1,TGTGCCAGCAGTTTATTGAAAGGGGGCCCATCGAGCTCCTACGAGCAGTACTTC,CASSLLKGGPSSSYEQYF
NA,TRBJ2-5,TRBV3-1,NA,TGTGCCAGCAGCCAAGGAGTCCATTCTCCTGGGGAAAGGGAGGAGACCCAGTACTTC,CASSQGVHSPGEREETQYF
few,TRBJ2-1,TRBV7-8,NA,TGTGCCAGCAGCCCCTACCAAACCTACAATGAGCAGTTCTTC,CASSPYQTYNEQFF
NA,TRBJ2-5,TRBV15,NA,TGTGCCACCAGCAATGGACAGTTACAAGAGACCCAGTACTTC,CATSNGQLQETQYF
NA,TRBJ1-4,TRBV25-1,TRBD1,TGTGCCAGCAGTGCTCGGGACAGGGGGCACGAAAAACTGTTTTTT,CASSARDRGHEKLFF
few,TRBJ2-7,TRBV12-3/TRBV12-4,NA,TGTGCCAGCAGTTTGTCTTGGGTCTTAGAGCAGTACTTC,CASSLSWVLEQYF
NA,TRBJ1-1,TRBV6-2/TRBV6-3,NA,TGTGCCACCCAAAGGGGGATAACTGAAGCTTTCTTT,CATQRGITEAFF
NA,TRBJ1-5,TRBV19,NA,TGTGCCAGTAGTTCGTGGGAACCCATGAGCAATCAGCCCCAGCATTTT,CASSSWEPMSNQPQHF
few,TRBJ1-2,TRBV10-2,NA,TGCGCCAGCAGTGATTCAGAAAACTATGGCTACACCTTC,CASSDSENYGYTF
few,TRBJ2-6,TRBV6-5,TRBD1,TGTGCCAGCAGTCACAGGGGAGTCTCTGGGGCCAACGTCCTGACTTTC,CASSHRGVSGANVLTF
NA,TRBJ2-5,TRBV5-6,NA,TGTGCCAGCAGCCAGACCCCGACTAGTTTCAACTTC,CASSQTPTSFNF
many,TRBJ2-3,TRBV7-6,TRBD2,TGTGCCAGCAGTCGAGCGGGAGGGCAAGCAGATACGCAGTATTTT,CASSRAGGQADTQYF
many,TRBJ2-7,TRBV11-2,NA,TGTGCCAGCAGCTTAGGGGCAGGAACACCCTACGAGCAGTACTTC,CASSLGAGTPYEQYF